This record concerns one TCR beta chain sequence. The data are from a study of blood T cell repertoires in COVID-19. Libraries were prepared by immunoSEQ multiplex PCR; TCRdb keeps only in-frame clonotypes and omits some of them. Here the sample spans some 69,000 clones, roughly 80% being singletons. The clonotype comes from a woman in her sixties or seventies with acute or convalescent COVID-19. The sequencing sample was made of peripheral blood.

In DNA, the CDR3 is TGTGCCAGCAGCCGGAGCGGGGCGAGCTCCTACGAGCAGTACTTC. It yields the protein CASSRSGASSYEQYF. The chain employs TRBV28 and TRBJ2-7; 7 nucleotides line up with TRBD2. The germline V gene encodes CDR1 MDHEN and CDR2 SYDVKM. The CDR3 sequence is 15 residues long. Germline trimming cut 6 bases from V and 0 bases from J; bases unmatched to any gene: 8. The entire variable domain, with the rest obtained from reference TRBV28 and TRBJ2-7, is as follows: DVKVTQSSRYLVKRTGEKVFLECVQDMDHENMFWYRQDPGLGLRLIYFSYDVKMKEKGDIPEGYSVSREKKERFSLILESASTNQTSMYLCASSRSGASSYEQYFGPGTRLTVT.